Following are 16 T cell receptor beta chains from one sample sequenced in a study of tumor T cells in aggressive B-cell lymphoma. Libraries were prepared by immunoSEQ multiplex PCR; TCRdb keeps only in-frame clonotypes and omits some of them. The repertoire holds roughly 2,800 clones, with 88% as singletons. Material for sequencing was tumor tissue. All receptors come from an adult with diffuse large B cell lymphoma.

CDR3 loop: CSVGHASSYEQYF. CDR3 nucleotides: TGCAGCGTTGGTCACGCTAGCTCCTACGAGCAGTACTTC. V gene TRBV29-1 combines with J gene TRBJ2-7; D gene unclear. Germline lookup yields CDR1 SQVTM and CDR2 ANQGSEA. The CDR3 runs to 13 residues. The V end was cut by 4 bases, the J end by 0 bases, with 10 bases between.

The chain employs TRBV28 and TRBJ1-1; no definite D call. Germline CDR1 reads MDHEN; CDR2 reads SYDVKM. Trimming stripped 1 base from V and 5 bases from J, with 8 bases between. This CDR3 has 13 amino acids. The DNA for the CDR3 is TGTGCCAGCAGTTTATCTGGAGTAACTGAAGCTTTCTTT. The encoded protein is CASSLSGVTEAFF.

The chain uses TRBV5-6 and TRBJ2-5, with D perhaps TRBD1 (6 bases). Germline lookup yields CDR1 SGHDT and CDR2 YYEEEE. The CDR3 covers 13 residues. V shed 3 bases and J shed 7 bases, with 13 bases lying between them. The DNA for the CDR3 is TGTGCCAGCAGCTGGGCAGGGGTCCGGACCCAGTACTTC. It translates to CASSWAGVRTQYF.

The CDR3 sequence: CASMKGVYEQYF. The CDR3 nucleotides read TGTGCCAGCATGAAGGGGGTCTACGAGCAGTACTTC. The V gene is TRBV6-1, the J gene TRBJ2-7, with D maybe TRBD1 (6 bases). V lost 7 bases and J 3 bases, leaving 10 bases between the germline ends. The CDR3 contains 12 residues. Per germline, CDR1 MNHNS and CDR2 SASEGT.

The J gene is TRBJ2-1, the V gene TRBV30, with D perhaps matching TRBD2 (6 bases). The CDR3 contains 15 residues. The germline gives CDR1 GTSNPN, CDR2 SVGIG (reference sequence). Trimming removed 7 bases from V and 9 bases from J, with 25 bases in between. In DNA form, the CDR3 reads TGTGCCTTGGAACCCCCCGGGACTCTAGAGGGTGAGCAGTTCTTC. Protein product: CALEPPGTLEGEQFF.

V and J are TRBV29-1 and TRBJ2-7; 8 bases align to TRBD1. CDR1 and CDR2 from the germline V gene are SQVTM and ANQGSEA. The junction had 8 bases not matched to a gene; V was cut back by 0 bases and J by 4 bases. This CDR3 region has 15 residues. CDR3 DNA sequence: TGCAGCGTTGAAGAAGGGGCAGGGGGCGCATACGAGCAGTACTTC. This sequence encodes CSVEEGAGGAYEQYF.

The gene calls are TRBV20-1 and TRBJ2-7; 7 positions match TRBD1. Germline-derived CDR1 and CDR2 are DFQATT and SNEGSKA (reference sequence). This CDR3 has 11 residues. V was pared by 3 bases and J by 5 bases, with 1 base of the junction left unmatched. CDR3 amino acids: CSASTGDEQYF. CDR3 coding DNA: TGCAGTGCTAGTACAGGGGACGAGCAGTACTTC.

This clone was observed a single time. The J gene is TRBJ2-2, the V gene TRBV18; 13 nucleotides match TRBD2. Unmatched junction bases numbered 3, after V lost 2 bases and J lost 0 bases. The length of the CDR3 is 18 residues. In germline, CDR1 is KGHSH, CDR2 LQKENI. CDR3 sequence reads: CASSPKLAGGTNTGELFF. The CDR3 DNA follows: TGTGCCAGCTCACCAAAACTAGCGGGAGGGACGAACACCGGGGAGCTGTTTTTT. Variable domain in full (rest from reference TRBV18 and TRBJ2-2): NAGVMQNPRHLVRRRGQEARLRCSPMKGHSHVYWYRQLPEEGLKFMVYLQKENIIDESGMPKERFSAEFPKEGPSILRIQQVVRGDSAAYFCASSPKLAGGTNTGELFFGEGSRLTVL.

The chain carries TRBV5-1 and TRBJ2-2; TRBD1 might be the D (6 bases). CDR1 and CDR2 (germline): SGHRS, YFSETQ. V was pared by 5 bases and J by 0 bases, with 14 bases between. This CDR3 has 16 amino acids. As DNA, the CDR3 is TGCGCCAGCAGTATAGACAGGCCGTCGAACACCGGGGAGCTGTTTTTT. This sequence encodes CASSIDRPSNTGELFF.

The gene calls are TRBV12-5 and TRBJ2-1, with D possibly matching TRBD2 (5 bases). The CDR3 is 12 residues long. V gave up 0 bases and J gave up 8 bases, with 5 bases separating them. The germline V gene has CDR1 LGHNT and CDR2 FRNRAP. The DNA for the CDR3 is TGTGCTAGTGGTTTGGTGCGGGATGAGCAGTTCTTC. This sequence encodes CASGLVRDEQFF.

This chain links TRBV6-1 with TRBJ1-2; D is possibly TRBD1 (6 bases). Trimming stripped 4 bases from V and 4 bases from J, with 16 bases between. The length of the CDR3 is 15 residues. Germline V gives CDR1 MNHNS, CDR2 SASEGT. The CDR3 coding sequence is TGTGCCAGCAGTGCCCGGGACACCATAGGCTATGGCTACACCTTC. Protein sequence: CASSARDTIGYGYTF.

This sequence joins TRBV27 and TRBJ1-4, with TRBD1 as a possible D gene (6 bases). The CDR3 has 14 residues. The V gene's germline CDR1 is MNHEY and CDR2 SMNVEV (reference sequence). Trimming removed 3 bases from V and 10 bases from J, with 15 bases in between. CDR3 loop: CASSFERPRGKLFF. CDR3 DNA sequence: TGTGCCAGCAGTTTCGAAAGGCCCAGGGGAAAACTGTTTTTT.

This clone was detected only a few times. At the DNA level, this CDR3 is encoded by other sequences in the same sample as well. The chain employs TRBV2 and TRBJ1-5; 7 nucleotides agree with TRBD1. CDR1 SNHLY and CDR2 FYNNEI come from the germline V gene. CDR3 length: 14 amino acids. V was pared by 3 bases and J by 6 bases, with 5 bases of the junction left unmatched. Here the CDR3 reads CASSEWDRSQPQHF. The CDR3 region has the DNA TGTGCCAGCAGTGAGTGGGACAGAAGTCAGCCCCAGCATTTT.

The chain recombines TRBV5-4 with TRBJ1-2; the D gene is possibly TRBD1 (5 bases). V was clipped by 6 bases and J by 10 bases, with 22 bases between them. Germline V gene lookup returns CDR1 SGHNT and CDR2 YYREEE (reference sequence). The CDR3 spans 14 residues. CDR3 in amino acids: CASNRADKNLDYTF. The CDR3 DNA sequence: TGTGCCAGCAACCGCGCGGACAAGAATTTAGACTACACCTTC.

About this clone itself: Other DNA variants within this sample encode the same CDR3. The chain employs TRBV19 and TRBJ1-1; 11 positions agree with TRBD1. CDR3 length equals 18 residues. The germline V gene encodes CDR1 LNHDA and CDR2 SQIVND (reference sequence). J lost 0 bases, V lost 9 bases, and 15 bases had no gene match. The CDR3 coding sequence is TGTGCCAGCATACGAGATCCGGGACAGGGGGTCGTGAACACTGAAGCTTTCTTT. Its protein product is CASIRDPGQGVVNTEAFF.

In its sample, this clone was seen a few times. Other nucleotide sequences in the sample specify the same CDR3. The V call is TRBV4-2, the J call TRBJ2-5, with D possibly TRBD2 on 5 matching bases. V dropped 0 bases and J dropped 1 base, with 9 bases sitting between them. From germline, CDR1 is LGHNA and CDR2 YNFKEQ. The CDR3 spans 15 residues. Here the CDR3 reads CASSQDEGLQETQYF. CDR3 bases: TGTGCCAGCAGCCAAGATGAGGGCCTCCAAGAGACCCAGTACTTC.